A selection of T cell receptor beta chains follows, all from one sample in a study of blood T cell repertoires in COVID-19. Sequenced by immunoSEQ multiplex PCR; TCRdb stores in-frame clones only, minus some. The sample yields approximately 300,000 clones, just over 85% seen once. Source material: PBMCs or T cells enriched from blood (not recorded which). The receptors were sampled from a woman between 18 and 29 years old who had recovered from COVID-19. Both conserved end residues are part of each CDR3. The order of the fields is clone size, V gene, J gene, D gene, CDR3 DNA, CDR3 protein. The D gene is left open where the match is weak. Clone size, where shown, is once, few, many, or a class for clones that have expanded.

>NA|TRBV7-2|TRBJ1-2|NA
TGTGCCAGCAGCTTGAGAGTTTATGGCTACACCTTC
CASSLRVYGYTF
>NA|TRBV6-2/TRBV6-3|TRBJ1-2|NA
TGTGCCAGCAGTCAGACAGGCTATGGCTACACCTTC
CASSQTGYGYTF
>NA|TRBV7-9|TRBJ1-1|NA
TGTGCCAGCAGCCCCCCGGGGACAATGAACACTGAAGCTTTCTTT
CASSPPGTMNTEAFF
>NA|TRBV6-5|TRBJ1-2|TRBD1
TGTGCCAGCAGTCCGACAGGGTACCCTGGCTACACCTTC
CASSPTGYPGYTF
>NA|TRBV28|TRBJ2-3|NA
TGTGCCAGCGGCCGGGGACAGTATTTT
CASGRGQYF
>NA|TRBV6-4|TRBJ2-2|NA
TGTGCCAGCAGTCGGGCTTCAGGGGAAACCGGGGAGCTGTTTTTT
CASSRASGETGELFF
>NA|TRBV27|TRBJ1-4|NA
TGTGCCAGCAGTTTACTGGGACTGGGCGGGACTAGTGAAAAACTGTTTTTT
CASSLLGLGGTSEKLFF
>NA|TRBV29-1|TRBJ1-3|TRBD1
TGCAGCGTTGAAGGGACAGGGGGAAACACCATATATTTT
CSVEGTGGNTIYF
>NA|TRBV6-5|TRBJ2-7|TRBD2
TGTGCCAGCAGGGTAGCGGGGGCCATCTACGAGCAGTACTTC
CASRVAGAIYEQYF
>NA|TRBV28|TRBJ1-4|NA
TGTGCCAGCAGTTGGGTCGACAGTTTTAATGAAAAACTGTTTTTT
CASSWVDSFNEKLFF
>NA|TRBV27|TRBJ1-5|NA
TGTGCCAGCAGTGCAAAGCGGACAGCTAATCAGCCCCAGCATTTT
CASSAKRTANQPQHF
>once|TRBV7-3|TRBJ2-1|NA
TGTGCCAGCAGCTTGGTAGGGGGGGACAATGAGCAGTTCTTC
CASSLVGGDNEQFF
>once|TRBV28|TRBJ2-5|NA
TGTGCCAGCAGTTTGGGCAGGCAAGAGACCCAGTACTTC
CASSLGRQETQYF
>NA|TRBV6-5|TRBJ1-5|TRBD1
TGTGCCAGCAGCGGTGGACAGGGACGTCAGCCCCAGCATTTT
CASSGGQGRQPQHF
>NA|TRBV23-1|TRBJ2-3|NA
TGCGCAAACAAAGGGGCATACACAGATACGCAGTATTTT
CANKGAYTDTQYF
>NA|TRBV3-1/TRBV3-2|TRBJ2-5|NA
TGTGCCAGCAGCCAAGCCCGACAGGTCAAGACCCAGTACTTC
CASSQARQVKTQYF
>NA|TRBV7-6|TRBJ1-6|NA
TGTGCCAGCAGCTTAGAGGGGGGGGCTAATTCACCCCTCCACTTT
CASSLEGGANSPLHF
>NA|TRBV2|TRBJ1-4|NA
TGTGCCAGCAGTGGGGGCAGAGGTGAAAAACTGTTTTTT
CASSGGRGEKLFF
>once|TRBV4-1|TRBJ1-2|NA
TGCGCCAGCAGCCAGGCCAACCTAGCCCTCTATGGCTACACCTTC
CASSQANLALYGYTF
>NA|TRBV18|TRBJ2-6|NA
TGTGCCAGCTCACCCGCGACAGGCGACTCTGGGGCCAACGTCCTGACTTTC
CASSPATGDSGANVLTF
>NA|TRBV5-4|TRBJ2-5|NA
TGTGCCAGCAGCCCTGGGACTCAAGAGACCCAGTACTTC
CASSPGTQETQYF
>NA|TRBV29-1|TRBJ1-2|NA
TGCAGCGTTCCCCTGACAGATACCTATGGCTACACCTTC
CSVPLTDTYGYTF
>NA|TRBV11-3|TRBJ2-7|TRBD2
TGTGCCAGCAGCTTAAGCGGGGGAAAGGAGCAGTACTTC
CASSLSGGKEQYF
>NA|TRBV28|TRBJ2-1|TRBD2
TGTGCCAGCAGTTTTTCAGCGGGAGGTTACAATGAGCAGTTCTTC
CASSFSAGGYNEQFF
>NA|TRBV14|TRBJ2-7|NA
TGTGCCAGCAGCCAAGATCGGAGGAAGGGGCAGTACTTC
CASSQDRRKGQYF
>once|TRBV21-1|TRBJ1-4|NA
TGTGCCAGCAGCCAACCCGGACAGGAGAAGGCCCTAACTAATGAAAAACTGTTTTTT
CASSQPGQEKALTNEKLFF
>NA|TRBV5-4|TRBJ1-2|NA
TGTGCCAGCAGCCCGACGAGGAGTAACTATGGCTACACCTTC
CASSPTRSNYGYTF
>NA|TRBV7-8|TRBJ2-7|NA
TGTGCCAGTTCCCAGCCCTTTGTTGGGCGGGACGAGCAGTACTTC
CASSQPFVGRDEQYF
>once|TRBV10-1|TRBJ1-1|NA
TGCGCCAGCGCCGAAACAAGGAACACTGAAGCTTTCTTT
CASAETRNTEAFF
>NA|TRBV7-9|TRBJ1-1|NA
TGTGCCAGCAGCTTTAACGGGAACACTGAAGCTTTCTTT
CASSFNGNTEAFF
>NA|TRBV13|TRBJ1-4|NA
TGTGCCAGCAGACTAGGGCTTATTAATGAAAAACTGTTTTTT
CASRLGLINEKLFF
>NA|TRBV24-1|TRBJ2-5|NA
TGTGCCACCAGTGATTCTAACCAAGAGACCCAGTACTTC
CATSDSNQETQYF
>NA|TRBV27|TRBJ2-5|TRBD1
TGTGCCAGCAGTCTCACTTCGGGACAGATAGAGACCCAGTACTTC
CASSLTSGQIETQYF
>NA|TRBV5-1|TRBJ2-7|TRBD1
TGCGCCAGCAGCCTCACAGGGGTTCGCAGCGAGCAGTACTTC
CASSLTGVRSEQYF
>NA|TRBV7-9|TRBJ2-2|NA
TGTGCCAGCAGCTTAGGGCTCCCCGGGGAGCTGTTTTTT
CASSLGLPGELFF
>NA|TRBV19|TRBJ2-7|TRBD1
TGTGCCAGTAGTATGTTATGGTCGTGGGGACAGGGCCCGCCATTTTACTACGAGCAGTACTTC
CASSMLWSWGQGPPFYYEQYF
>NA|TRBV7-3|TRBJ1-1|TRBD1
TGTGCCAGCAGCCGTGAACAGGGGAGGACTGAAGCTTTCTTT
CASSREQGRTEAFF
>NA|TRBV13|TRBJ2-1|TRBD2
TGTGCCAGCAGCCGACTAGCGGGAGGATATGAGCAGTTCTTC
CASSRLAGGYEQFF
>NA|TRBV2|TRBJ1-3|NA
TGTGCCAGCTCAGGGGTCATCTCTGGAAACACCATATATTTT
CASSGVISGNTIYF
>NA|TRBV24-1|TRBJ1-2|TRBD1
TGTGCCACCAGTGACCGATACAGGGGGAACGGGGGCTACACCTTC
CATSDRYRGNGGYTF
>NA|TRBV11-2|TRBJ2-7|NA
TGTGCCAGCAGTTTAGCTCCGGCCTACGAGCAGTACTTC
CASSLAPAYEQYF
>NA|TRBV19|TRBJ1-1|TRBD1
TGTGCCAGTAGTATAGGTGAGGGGGCGAACACTGAAGCTTTCTTT
CASSIGEGANTEAFF
>once|TRBV2|TRBJ1-6|TRBD1
TGTGCCAGCAGGGACAGGGAAGGATCACCCCTCCACTTT
CASRDREGSPLHF
>few|TRBV6-5|TRBJ1-4|NA
TGTGCCAGCAGTTACTCCCGGAGTCCTCAACTGTTTTTT
CASSYSRSPQLFF
>NA|TRBV29-1|TRBJ2-7|TRBD2
TGCAGCGTCATGCGCGGGGATAGCGGGGTCGGCGAGCAGTACTTC
CSVMRGDSGVGEQYF